These 19 T cell receptor beta chains share one sample of origin, sequenced in a study of T-cell reconstitution after alpha-beta-depleted transplantation in children. Preparation of the TCRbeta library used unique molecular identifiers. In TCRdb, the PCR reads were re-called with MiXCR into one record per CDR3 protein. The data contain roughly 350,000 distinct CDR3 sequences, 10% of them seen just once; the ten biggest clones take up approximately 2.3%. This specimen was PBMCs from the stem cell graft donor, taken from the stem cell graft. The source of these receptors is a human donor who donated a stem cell graft to a child with acute lymphoblastic leukemia.

This clonotype was recorded at least ten times. V gene TRBV28 combines with J gene TRBJ1-1; D might be TRBD1 (6 bases). V lost 2 bases and J 3 bases, leaving 16 bases between the germline ends. The germline CDR1 and CDR2 sequences are MDHEN and SYDVKM. This CDR3 is 16 amino acids long. The CDR3 DNA is TGTGCCAGCAGTTTACACGTCGGGTCAGGGGACACTGAAGCTTTCTTT. Protein sequence: CASSLHVGSGDTEAFF.

The chain is built from TRBV11-2 and TRBJ2-7; D is possibly TRBD1 or TRBD2 (5 bases each). This CDR3 is 18 amino acids long. Germline CDR1 and CDR2: SGHAT and FQNNGV. The germline V and J ends were trimmed by 0 bases and 4 bases, with 22 bases remaining between them. The chain's CDR3 is CASSLDQGTFLISYEQYF. In DNA form, the CDR3 reads TGTGCCAGCAGCTTAGACCAAGGGACCTTCCTAATCTCTTACGAGCAGTACTTC.

This clonotype has a handful of counts. J is TRBJ2-2 and V is TRBV29-1; D is possibly TRBD1 or TRBD2 (5 bases each). This CDR3 has 12 residues. Germline V gene data show CDR1 as SQVTM and CDR2 as ANQGSEA. Trimming took 6 bases from V and 2 from J, leaving 7 bases between them. CDR3 DNA: TGCAGCGTGGGGGATAACACCGGGGAGCTGTTTTTT. Translating gives CSVGDNTGELFF.

This rearrangement joins TRBV28 to TRBJ2-5; D is uncertain. V gave up 3 bases and J gave up 0 bases, with 11 bases separating them. This CDR3 has 15 amino acids. Germline lookup yields CDR1 MDHEN and CDR2 SYDVKM. The CDR3 spells CASSFSSLYQETQYF. The CDR3 DNA is TGTGCCAGCAGTTTTAGCAGCCTGTACCAAGAGACCCAGTACTTC.

This chain uses TRBV4-2 with TRBJ2-7, with TRBD1 as a possible D gene (5 bases). Trimming pared 1 base from V and 4 bases from J, leaving 14 bases between. Germline V gives CDR1 LGHNA, CDR2 YNFKEQ. The CDR3 is made up of 15 amino acids. The CDR3 loop is CASSQGPSQDYEQYF. The CDR3 nucleotides are TGTGCCAGCAGCCAAGGTCCGTCACAGGATTACGAGCAGTACTTC.

The rearrangement uses TRBV5-1 and TRBJ2-3; D not resolved. Germline values: CDR1 SGHRS, CDR2 YFSETQ. This CDR3 has 11 residues. The germline V and J ends were trimmed by 5 bases and 7 bases, with 8 bases remaining between them. CDR3 residues: CASRTENTQYF. The CDR3, as DNA: TGCGCCAGCAGGACTGAAAATACGCAGTATTTT.

The rearrangement links TRBV20-1 to TRBJ2-5; 15 bases fit TRBD2. V trimming: 1 base; J trimming: 1 base; junction bases outside the gene matches: 19. Germline CDR1 DFQATT, CDR2 SNEGSKA (reference sequence). The CDR3 is 22 amino acids. The CDR3 spells CSARALRASTGLAGGPQETQYF. CDR3 bases: TGCAGTGCTAGAGCCTTACGGGCCAGCACAGGACTAGCGGGAGGGCCCCAAGAGACCCAGTACTTC.

This rearrangement joins TRBV6-5 to TRBJ2-5; TRBD2 aligns across 8 bases. V was pared by 7 bases and J by 5 bases, with 18 bases of the junction left unmatched. CDR3 size: 17 residues. Per germline, CDR1 MNHEY and CDR2 SVGAGI. CDR3 residues: CASTTPLAGGRKETQYF. Written as DNA, the CDR3 is TGTGCCAGCACTACTCCCCTGGCCGGCGGGAGGAAGGAGACCCAGTACTTC.

The rearrangement links TRBV11-2 to TRBJ2-2, with 7 positions matching TRBD1. The CDR3 extends over 15 amino acids. The V gene end was trimmed by 5 bases and the J gene end by 8 bases; junction bases not matched to a gene: 11. Germline CDR1 is SGHAT and CDR2 is FQNNGV. The chain's CDR3 is CASSPYRQGWGELFF. Here the CDR3 DNA reads TGTGCCAGCAGCCCGTACCGACAGGGTTGGGGGGAGCTGTTTTTT.

Remarks on this clonotype: A much more abundant neighbour one base away suggests this may be a read error. This chain connects TRBV20-1 to TRBJ2-1; the D gene is possibly TRBD1 (6 bases). Per the germline V gene, CDR1 is DFQATT and CDR2 is SNEGSKA (reference sequence). V lost 6 bases, J lost 11 bases, and 14 bases lay in between. This CDR3 is 11 amino acids long. The CDR3 sequence is CSASRDIKQFF. CDR3 DNA: TGCAGTGCAAGCCGGGACATTAAGCAGTTCTTC.

In its sample, this clonotype was seen a few times. This chain connects TRBV12-3 or TRBV12-4 to TRBJ2-1; 9 bases are shared with TRBD2. CDR3 size: 15 residues. V shed 5 bases and J 4 bases; nucleotides not matched to a gene: 6. Written as DNA, the CDR3 is TGTGCCAGCAGTCAGAGCGGGAGGCCTTACAATGAGCAGTTCTTC. Translation: CASSQSGRPYNEQFF.

The chain uses TRBV12-3 or TRBV12-4 and TRBJ2-5; 11 bases line up with TRBD1. There are 13 residues in the CDR3. Losses at the gene ends were 8 bases for V and 1 base for J; bases not matched to a gene: 0. The CDR3 DNA is TGTGCCAGCGGGACAGGGGGCCAAGAGACCCAGTACTTC. This translates into CASGTGGQETQYF.

This clonotype was detected ten times or more. The chain recombines TRBV5-5 with TRBJ2-2; TRBD2 matches at 8 bases. The CDR3 runs 16 residues. CDR1 and CDR2 (germline): SGHKS, YYEKEE (reference sequence). V was pared by 3 bases and J by 5 bases, with 9 bases of the junction left unmatched. The DNA for the CDR3 is TGTGCCAGCAGCTCTATTCCGGGACTAGAGACCGGGGAGCTGTTTTTT. Amino acids: CASSSIPGLETGELFF.

The chain employs TRBV2 and TRBJ2-1; 8 positions match TRBD2. Germline values: CDR1 SNHLY, CDR2 FYNNEI. The CDR3 covers 16 residues. V gave up 6 bases and J gave up 12 bases; unmatched junction bases: 19. CDR3 sequence: CASRTPGLESPKRQFF. For the CDR3, the DNA is TGTGCCAGCAGGACTCCGGGACTAGAGTCTCCCAAAAGGCAGTTCTTC. The full variable domain, rest sourced from reference TRBV2 and TRBJ2-1, is EPEVTQTPSHQVTQMGQEVILRCVPISNHLYFYWYRQILGQKVEFLVSFYNNEISEKSEIFDDQFSVERPDGSNFTLKIRSTKLEDSAMYFCASRTPGLESPKRQFFGPGTRLTVL.

There are a few counts of this clonotype. The genes are TRBV27 and TRBJ1-1; D gene unclear. The V end was cut by 2 bases, the J end by 4 bases, with 8 bases between. CDR3 length equals 13 residues. Germline CDR1 reads MNHEY; CDR2 reads SMNVEV (reference sequence). CDR3 loop: CASSLGGFTEAFF. The CDR3 region has the DNA TGTGCCAGCAGTTTAGGAGGGTTCACTGAAGCTTTCTTT.

This clonotype was counted between two and nine times. CDR3 in amino acids: CAIRTPQGRNTEAFF. Written as DNA, the CDR3 is TGTGCCATCAGGACCCCACAGGGAAGGAACACTGAAGCTTTCTTT. The chain uses TRBV10-3 and TRBJ1-1; a weak D match, TRBD1 (6 bases). V shed 6 bases and J shed 1 base, with 15 bases lying between them. In germline, CDR1 is ENHRY, CDR2 SYGVKD. The CDR3 extends over 15 amino acids.

This clonotype was detected a few times. The V call is TRBV28, the J call TRBJ2-5, with D perhaps matching TRBD1 (6 bases). The V gene's germline CDR1 is MDHEN and CDR2 SYDVKM. CDR3 length: 15 amino acids. Trimming cost V 6 bases and J 4 bases, with 18 bases left between them. This CDR3 reads CASSTLEQGAETQYF. The CDR3 DNA follows: TGTGCCAGCAGCACCTTGGAACAGGGTGCAGAGACCCAGTACTTC.

V usage is TRBV4-2 and J usage is TRBJ1-2; TRBD1 might be the D (5 bases). The CDR3 runs to 15 residues. With 0 bases removed from V and 2 bases from J, the gap between germline ends came to 10 bases. Germline lookup yields CDR1 LGHNA and CDR2 YNFKEQ. The CDR3 sequence is CASSQDTWGNYGYTF. Here the CDR3 DNA reads TGTGCCAGCAGCCAAGACACATGGGGGAACTATGGCTACACCTTC.

V gene TRBV3-1 combines with J gene TRBJ2-2; D not certain. This CDR3 spans 11 amino acids. Germline V gene data show CDR1 as LGHDT and CDR2 as YNNKEL (reference sequence). Between the trimmed V and J ends, which lost 7 bases and 6 bases, there was a span of 6 bases. CDR3 in amino acids: CASNLAGELFF. The CDR3 nucleotides are TGTGCCAGCAACTTGGCCGGGGAGCTGTTTTTT.